This entry concerns a single T cell receptor beta chain. Its antigen remains unidentified. It has no much larger one-base neighbor in the sample; base qualities were not kept. CDR1 and CDR2, looked up from the germline V gene, are ENHRY and SYGVKD. V and J are truncated by 4 bases and 0 bases respectively, leaving an intervening sequence of 7 bases. The CDR3 spans 14 residues, from the cysteine through the phenylalanine. The kept DNA is CDR3 alone, 42 bases in frame from the first base. The data were taken from a study of blood T cell repertoires in COVID-19 (dated by TCRdb to about 2020). With respect to the entire study: Samples from collaborators originated in the United States, Italy and Spain and spanned both the acute and convalescent phases of COVID-19. The material from the prospective study consisted of cDNA or gDNA derived from T cells, B-cell-depleted T cells, or PBMCs. Subjects who had been exposed to COVID-19, were actively infected with it, or had recovered from it provided the deeply sampled blood TCRbeta repertoires that made up the dataset. A freely available public database, intended as a resource for researchers studying the immune response to SARS-CoV-2, is where the repertoires were released. The samples were drawn from the first 160 participants of the ongoing ImmuneRACE study and from 950 to 1,500 subjects provided by 6 global collaborators. Nearly every sample came with metadata listing a de-identified subject ID, COVID-19 status, age in years and sex. Where HLA class I and class II types were available, the types were taken from metadata supplied by the sample provider, not from assay-based typing. The paper's findings and limits, for the study overall: How much clinical and demographic metadata was included differed by source and by participant, and the metadata was provided uncurated.

Another Seattle source contributed samples from volunteer blood donors who had recovered from COVID-19. Each collaborating institution followed its own protocols to collect whole blood in K2EDTA tubes. For TCRbeta analysis, collaborator samples were shipped as frozen whole blood, as isolated PBMCs, or as DNA extracted from either sample type. TCRbeta CDR3 regions were amplified from genomic DNA by means of the immunoSEQ Assay, a bias-controlled multiplex PCR. The published analysis was carried out like this. Nucleated cell counts per sample were estimated from amplification of reference gene primers within the assay. To quantify the absolute abundance of each unique TCRbeta CDR3 rearrangement, sequence reads were collapsed and filtered. Productive Simpson clonality was computed per sample as the square root of Simpson's diversity index over productive rearrangements. TCRdb provides this immuneACCESS table in a form limited to in-frame rearrangements. Some clones are lacking; in checked studies, under half of them reflect an unresolved V gene, and why the rest are absent is not known. V, J and clone size are those of that table, while D and trimming were read from the DNA. This sample is represented by 150,000 or so clones; approximately 84% of them were singletons. Together, the top ten hold approximately 7.7% of the sample.

Sequencing input: peripheral blood. Rearrangement joined TRBV10-3 to TRBJ1-5; the D gene is perhaps TRBD1, on 5 matching bases. The clonotype originates from a middle-aged man who had recovered from COVID-19. CDR3 loop: CAISAGNSNQPQHF. The DNA reads TGTGCCATCAGTGCAGGGAATAGCAATCAGCCCCAGCATTTT.